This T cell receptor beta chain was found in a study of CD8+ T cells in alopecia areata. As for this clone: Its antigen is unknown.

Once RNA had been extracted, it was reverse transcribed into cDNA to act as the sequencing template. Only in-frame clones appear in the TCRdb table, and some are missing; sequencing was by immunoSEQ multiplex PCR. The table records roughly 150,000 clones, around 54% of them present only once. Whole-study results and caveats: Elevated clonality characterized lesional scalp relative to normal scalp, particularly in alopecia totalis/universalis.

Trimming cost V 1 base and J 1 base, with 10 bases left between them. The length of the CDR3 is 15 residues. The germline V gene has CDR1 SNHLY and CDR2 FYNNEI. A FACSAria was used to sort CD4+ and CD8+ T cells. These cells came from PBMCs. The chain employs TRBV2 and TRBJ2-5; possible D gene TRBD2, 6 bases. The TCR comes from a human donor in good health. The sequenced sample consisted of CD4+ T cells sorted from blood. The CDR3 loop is CASSEVAEAQETQYF. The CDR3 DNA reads TGTGCCAGCAGTGAAGTAGCGGAGGCCCAAGAGACCCAGTACTTC.